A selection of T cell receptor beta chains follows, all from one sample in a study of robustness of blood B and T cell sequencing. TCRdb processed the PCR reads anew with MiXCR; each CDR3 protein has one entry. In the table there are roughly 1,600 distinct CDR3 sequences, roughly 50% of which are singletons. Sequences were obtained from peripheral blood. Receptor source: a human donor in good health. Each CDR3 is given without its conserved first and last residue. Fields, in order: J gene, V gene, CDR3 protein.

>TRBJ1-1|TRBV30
AWSVQGILWAEAF
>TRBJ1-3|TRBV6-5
ASSYQLGSGNTIY
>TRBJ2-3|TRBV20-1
SARTPSGDTQY
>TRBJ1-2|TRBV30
AWSGSSENYGYT
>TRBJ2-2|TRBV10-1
ASSESLGAGELF
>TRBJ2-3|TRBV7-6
ASSLDSPPDTQY
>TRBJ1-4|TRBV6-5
ASSYARAGEKLF
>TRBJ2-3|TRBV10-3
AISGLSSTDTQY
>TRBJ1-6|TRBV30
AWSVPGNSPLH
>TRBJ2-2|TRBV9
ASSPLAESAGRNTGELF
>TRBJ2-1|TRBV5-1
ASDIAGAIYNEQF
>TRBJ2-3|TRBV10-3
AISELAGQGNTQY
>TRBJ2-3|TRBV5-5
ASSLILGSTDTQY
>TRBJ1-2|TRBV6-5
ASSPTGDYGYT
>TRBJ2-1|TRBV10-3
AISEAEYNEQF
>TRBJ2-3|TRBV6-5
ASRGEYRNTDTQY
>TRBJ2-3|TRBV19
ASSIVGDTDTQY
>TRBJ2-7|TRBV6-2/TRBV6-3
ASSYSETLKPPWDEQY
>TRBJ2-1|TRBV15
ATSRGFGGPTIGDEQF
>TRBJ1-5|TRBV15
ATSRTREGQPQH
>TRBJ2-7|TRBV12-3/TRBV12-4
ASSFGSTYEQY
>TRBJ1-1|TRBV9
ASSVGRDLNTEAF